This TCR beta chain emerged from a study of blood T cell repertoires in COVID-19 (dated by TCRdb to 2018 to 2021). Context from the whole study: Collaborator samples came from the United States, Italy and Spain and covered acute and convalescent phases of COVID-19. The material from the prospective study consisted of cDNA or gDNA derived from T cells, B-cell-depleted T cells, or PBMCs. Deeply sampled blood TCRbeta repertoires from subjects exposed to, actively infected with, or recovered from COVID-19 were included in the dataset. The repertoires were made available in a free public database intended to serve as a resource for research on the immune response to SARS-CoV-2. Samples came from the ongoing ImmuneRACE study (first 160 participants) plus 1,254 subjects from 6 global collaborators. The sample metadata nearly always contained a de-identified subject ID, COVID-19 status, age in years and sex. Where available, HLA class I and class II types were obtained from metadata supplied by the sample provider rather than from assay-based typing.

General findings and caveats noted by the study authors: How much clinical and demographic metadata was included differed by source and by participant, and the metadata was provided uncurated.

Each collaborating institution followed its own protocols to collect whole blood in K2EDTA tubes. For TCRbeta analysis, collaborators shipped samples as frozen whole blood, isolated PBMCs, or DNA extracted from either of those sample types. This clone was observed a single time. Its target antigen remains unknown. Base quality data are lacking; no much larger clone is found one base away. TCRbeta CDR3 regions were amplified from genomic DNA by means of the immunoSEQ Assay, a bias-controlled multiplex PCR. Turning to the authors' computational methods: The number of nucleated cells in each sample was estimated from the amplification of reference gene primers within the assay. Sequence reads were collapsed and filtered to measure the absolute abundance of every unique TCRbeta CDR3 rearrangement. For each sample, productive Simpson clonality was calculated as the square root of Simpson's diversity index across productive rearrangements. TCRdb re-hosts the immuneACCESS table, in-frame sequences only. Its copies lack some clones; in the studies checked, an unresolved V gene accounts for under half of them, and the cause for the rest is not known. The V and J calls and clone size come from that table; D and trimming were worked out from the DNA. Present in this sample are fewer than 300,000 clones, 75% to 90% of which were seen just once. 2% to 3% of the sample rests with the top ten.

From cysteine to phenylalanine, the CDR3 is 13 amino acids long. The sequence is cut down to CDR3 DNA, 39 bases in frame from base 1. Trimming costs V 0 bases and J 8 bases, and their ends lie 9 bases apart. Reading the germline V gene gives CDR1 SGHRS and CDR2 YFSETQ. Sequenced material: peripheral blood. The chain is assembled from TRBV5-1 and TRBJ1-5; no D gene is confidently identified. This TCR was sampled from a woman in her 70s with active or convalescent COVID-19. The sequenced DNA: TGCGCCAGCAGCTTGGGAGGTGTGGAGCCCCAGCATTTT. It codes for CASSLGGVEPQHF.